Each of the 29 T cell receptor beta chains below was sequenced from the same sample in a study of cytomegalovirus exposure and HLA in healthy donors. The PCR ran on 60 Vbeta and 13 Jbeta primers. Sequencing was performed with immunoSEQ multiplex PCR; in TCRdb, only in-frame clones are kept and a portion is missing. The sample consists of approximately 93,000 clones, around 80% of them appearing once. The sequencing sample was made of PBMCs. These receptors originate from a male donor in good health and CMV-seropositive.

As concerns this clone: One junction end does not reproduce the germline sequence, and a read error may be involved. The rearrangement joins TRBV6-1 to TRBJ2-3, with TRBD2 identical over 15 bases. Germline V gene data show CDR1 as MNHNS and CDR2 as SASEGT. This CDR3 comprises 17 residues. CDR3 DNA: TGTGCCAGCAGAGAAGGGACTAGCGGGGGGAGCACAGATACGCAGTATTTT. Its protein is CASREGTSGGSTDTQYF.

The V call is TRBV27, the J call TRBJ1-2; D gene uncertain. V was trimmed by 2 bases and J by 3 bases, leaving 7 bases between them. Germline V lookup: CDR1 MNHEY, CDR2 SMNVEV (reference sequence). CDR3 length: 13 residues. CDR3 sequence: CASSLDGDYGYTF. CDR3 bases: TGTGCCAGCAGTTTAGACGGGGACTATGGCTACACCTTC.

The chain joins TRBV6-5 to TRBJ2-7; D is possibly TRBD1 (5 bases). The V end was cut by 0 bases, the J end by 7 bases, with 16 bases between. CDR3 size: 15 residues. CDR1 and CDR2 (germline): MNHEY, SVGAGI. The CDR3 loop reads CASSYSSKQRQEQYF. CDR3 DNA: TGTGCCAGCAGTTACTCTTCGAAACAAAGACAGGAGCAGTACTTC.

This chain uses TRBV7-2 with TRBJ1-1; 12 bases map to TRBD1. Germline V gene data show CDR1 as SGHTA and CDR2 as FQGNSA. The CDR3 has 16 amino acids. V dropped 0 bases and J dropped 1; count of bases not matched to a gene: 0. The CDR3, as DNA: TGTGCCAGCAGCTTAGCGGGACAGGGGGCGAACACTGAAGCTTTCTTT. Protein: CASSLAGQGANTEAFF.

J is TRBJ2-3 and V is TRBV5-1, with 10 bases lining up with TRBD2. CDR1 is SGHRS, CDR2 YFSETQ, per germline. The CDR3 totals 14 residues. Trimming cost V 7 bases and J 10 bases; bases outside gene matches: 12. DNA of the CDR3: TGCGCCAGCGGTAGCGGGGGGCCCAGCGAGCCGCAGTATTTT. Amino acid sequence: CASGSGGPSEPQYF.

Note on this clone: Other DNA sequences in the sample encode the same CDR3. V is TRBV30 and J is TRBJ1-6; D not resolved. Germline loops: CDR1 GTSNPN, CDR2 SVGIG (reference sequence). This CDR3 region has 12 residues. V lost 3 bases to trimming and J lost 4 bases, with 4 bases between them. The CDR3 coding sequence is TGTGCCTGGAGGGCTTATAATTCACCCCTCCACTTT. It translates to CAWRAYNSPLHF.

CDR3 DNA sequence: TGTGCCAGCAGTTACATGAACAGGGGTGGCTACACCTTC. Encoded protein: CASSYMNRGGYTF. The chain is built from TRBV6-5 and TRBJ1-2, with 7 bases aligning to TRBD1. The junction had 4 bases not matched to a gene; V was cut back by 2 bases and J by 7 bases. The CDR3 extends over 13 amino acids. Germline V gene data show CDR1 as MNHEY and CDR2 as SVGAGI.

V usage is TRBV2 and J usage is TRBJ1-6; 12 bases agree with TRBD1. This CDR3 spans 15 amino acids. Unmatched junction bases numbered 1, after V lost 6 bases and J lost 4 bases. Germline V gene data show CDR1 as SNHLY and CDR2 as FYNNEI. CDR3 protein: CASRGQGAYNSPLHF. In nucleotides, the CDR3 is TGTGCCAGCAGGGGACAGGGGGCATATAATTCACCCCTCCACTTT.

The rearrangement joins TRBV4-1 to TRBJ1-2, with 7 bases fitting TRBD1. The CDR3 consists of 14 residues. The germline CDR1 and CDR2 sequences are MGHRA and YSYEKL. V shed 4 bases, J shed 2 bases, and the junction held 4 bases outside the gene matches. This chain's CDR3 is CASSPPGQNYGYTF. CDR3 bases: TGCGCCAGCAGCCCCCCGGGACAGAACTATGGCTACACCTTC.

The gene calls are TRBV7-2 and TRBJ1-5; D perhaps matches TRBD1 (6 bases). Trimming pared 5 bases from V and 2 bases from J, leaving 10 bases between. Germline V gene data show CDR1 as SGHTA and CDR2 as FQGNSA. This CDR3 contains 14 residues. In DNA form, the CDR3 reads TGTGCCAGCAGCATCAGGGGTGGCAATCAGCCCCAGCATTTT. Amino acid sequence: CASSIRGGNQPQHF.

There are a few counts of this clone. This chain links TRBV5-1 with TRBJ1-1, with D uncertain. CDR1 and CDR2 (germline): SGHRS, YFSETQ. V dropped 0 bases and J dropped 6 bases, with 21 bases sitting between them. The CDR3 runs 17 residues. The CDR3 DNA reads TGCGCCAGCAGCTTGGCCAAATGGGAAAGGGAGAGCGCTGAAGCTTTCTTT. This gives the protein CASSLAKWERESAEAFF. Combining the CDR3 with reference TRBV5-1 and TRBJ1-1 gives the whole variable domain KAGVTQTPRYLIKTRGQQVTLSCSPISGHRSVSWYQQTPGQGLQFLFEYFSETQRNKGNFPGRFSGRQFSNSRSEMNVSTLELGDSALYLCASSLAKWERESAEAFFGQGTRLTVV.

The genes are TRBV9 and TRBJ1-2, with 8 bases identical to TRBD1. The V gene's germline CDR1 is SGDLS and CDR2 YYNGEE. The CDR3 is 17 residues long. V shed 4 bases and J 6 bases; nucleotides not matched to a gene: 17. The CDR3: CASSQYPQGVRVNGYTF. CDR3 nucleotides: TGTGCCAGCAGCCAGTACCCACAGGGGGTGAGGGTAAATGGCTACACCTTC.

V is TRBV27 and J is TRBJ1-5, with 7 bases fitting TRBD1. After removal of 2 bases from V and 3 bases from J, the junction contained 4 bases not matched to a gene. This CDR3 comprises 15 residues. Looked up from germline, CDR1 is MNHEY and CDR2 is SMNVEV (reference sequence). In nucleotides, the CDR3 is TGTGCCAGCAGTTTACGGACAGGCCTCAATCAGCCCCAGCATTTT. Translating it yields CASSLRTGLNQPQHF.

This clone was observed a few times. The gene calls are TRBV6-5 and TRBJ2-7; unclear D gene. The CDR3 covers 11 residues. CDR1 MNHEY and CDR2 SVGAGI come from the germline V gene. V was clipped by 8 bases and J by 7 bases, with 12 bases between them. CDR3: CASHSSGEQYF. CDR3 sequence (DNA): TGTGCCAGCCACAGTTCTGGGGAGCAGTACTTC.

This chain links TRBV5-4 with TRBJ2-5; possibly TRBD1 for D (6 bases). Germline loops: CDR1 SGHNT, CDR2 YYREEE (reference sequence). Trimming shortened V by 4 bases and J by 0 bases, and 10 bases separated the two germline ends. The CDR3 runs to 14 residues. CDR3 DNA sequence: TGTGCCAGCAGCCTGACAGGAAACCAAGAGACCCAGTACTTC. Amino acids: CASSLTGNQETQYF.

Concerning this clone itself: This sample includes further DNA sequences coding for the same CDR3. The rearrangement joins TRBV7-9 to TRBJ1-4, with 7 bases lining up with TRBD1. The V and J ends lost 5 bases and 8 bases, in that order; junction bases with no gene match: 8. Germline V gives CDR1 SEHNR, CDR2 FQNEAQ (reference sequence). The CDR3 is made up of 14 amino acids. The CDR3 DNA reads TGTGCCAGCAGCCTGAGACAGGGTAACGAAAAACTGTTTTTT. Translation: CASSLRQGNEKLFF.

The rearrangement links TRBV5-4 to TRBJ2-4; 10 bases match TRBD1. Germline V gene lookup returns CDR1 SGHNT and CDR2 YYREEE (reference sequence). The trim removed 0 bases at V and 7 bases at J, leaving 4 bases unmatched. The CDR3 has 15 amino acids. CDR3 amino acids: CASSLGGQGFNIQYF. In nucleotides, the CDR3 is TGTGCCAGCAGCTTGGGGGGACAGGGGTTCAACATTCAGTACTTC.

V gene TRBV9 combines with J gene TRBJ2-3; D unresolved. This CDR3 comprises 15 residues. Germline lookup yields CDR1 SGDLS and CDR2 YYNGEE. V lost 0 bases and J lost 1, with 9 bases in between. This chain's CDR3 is CASSVEGRGTDTQYF. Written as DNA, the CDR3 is TGTGCCAGCAGCGTAGAAGGTCGGGGCACAGATACGCAGTATTTT.

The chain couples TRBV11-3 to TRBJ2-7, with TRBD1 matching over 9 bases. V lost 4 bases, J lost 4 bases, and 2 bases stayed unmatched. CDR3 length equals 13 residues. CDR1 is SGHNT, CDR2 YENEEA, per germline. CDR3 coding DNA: TGTGCCAGCAGCTCCGGACAGGGGTACGAGCAGTACTTC. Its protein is CASSSGQGYEQYF. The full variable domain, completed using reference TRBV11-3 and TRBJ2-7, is EAGVVQSPRYKIIEKKQPVAFWCNPISGHNTLYWYLQNLGQGPELLIRYENEEAVDDSQLPKDRFSAERLKGVDSTLKIQPAELGDSAVYLCASSSGQGYEQYFGPGTRLTVT.

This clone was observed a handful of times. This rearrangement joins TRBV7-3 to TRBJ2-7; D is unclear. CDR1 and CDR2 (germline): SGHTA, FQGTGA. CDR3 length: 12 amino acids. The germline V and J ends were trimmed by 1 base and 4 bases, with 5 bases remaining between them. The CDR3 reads CASSLNGYEQYF. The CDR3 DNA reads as TGTGCCAGCAGCTTAAACGGGTACGAGCAGTACTTC.

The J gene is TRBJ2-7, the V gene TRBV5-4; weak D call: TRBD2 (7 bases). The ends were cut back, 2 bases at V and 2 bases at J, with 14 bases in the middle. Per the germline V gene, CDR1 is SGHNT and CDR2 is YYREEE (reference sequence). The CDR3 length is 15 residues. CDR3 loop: CASSFEGGGAYEQYF. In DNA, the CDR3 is TGTGCCAGCAGCTTTGAGGGGGGGGGAGCCTACGAGCAGTACTTC.

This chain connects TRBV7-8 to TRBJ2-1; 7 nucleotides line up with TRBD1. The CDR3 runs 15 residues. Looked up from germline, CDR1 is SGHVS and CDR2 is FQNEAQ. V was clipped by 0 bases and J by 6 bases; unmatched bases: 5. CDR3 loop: CASSLAGHRGNEQFF. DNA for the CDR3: TGTGCCAGCAGCTTAGCGGGTCACAGGGGCAATGAGCAGTTCTTC. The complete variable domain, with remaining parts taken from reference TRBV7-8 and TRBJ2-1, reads GAGVSQSPRYKVAKRGQDVALRCDPISGHVSLFWYQQALGQGPEFLTYFQNEAQLDKSGLPSDRFFAERPEGSVSTLKIQRTQQEDSAVYLCASSLAGHRGNEQFFGPGTRLTVL.

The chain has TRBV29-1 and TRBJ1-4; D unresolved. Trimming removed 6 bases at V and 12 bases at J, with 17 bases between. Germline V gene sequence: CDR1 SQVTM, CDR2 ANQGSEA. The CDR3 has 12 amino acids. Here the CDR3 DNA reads TGCAGCGTCGGCAGCGACTCCGGGGAACTGTTTTTT. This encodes CSVGSDSGELFF.

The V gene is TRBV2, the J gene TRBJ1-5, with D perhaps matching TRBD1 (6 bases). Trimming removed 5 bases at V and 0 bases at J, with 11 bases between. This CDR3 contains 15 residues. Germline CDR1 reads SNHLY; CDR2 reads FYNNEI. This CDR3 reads CASSLTGYSNQPQHF. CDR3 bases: TGTGCCAGCAGTCTGACAGGATATAGCAATCAGCCCCAGCATTTT.

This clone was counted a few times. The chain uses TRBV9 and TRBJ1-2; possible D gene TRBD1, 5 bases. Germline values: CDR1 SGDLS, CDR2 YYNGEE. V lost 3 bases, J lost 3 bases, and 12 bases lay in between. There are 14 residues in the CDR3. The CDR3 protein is CASSARGIDYGYTF. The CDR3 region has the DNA TGTGCCAGCAGCGCCCGGGGGATTGACTATGGCTACACCTTC.

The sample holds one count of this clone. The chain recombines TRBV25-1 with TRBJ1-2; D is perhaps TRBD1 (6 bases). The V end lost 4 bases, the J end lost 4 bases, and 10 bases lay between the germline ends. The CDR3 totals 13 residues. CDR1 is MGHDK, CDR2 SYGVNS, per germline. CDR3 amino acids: CASSGTGLYGYTF. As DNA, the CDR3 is TGTGCCAGCAGTGGAACAGGGCTCTATGGCTACACCTTC.

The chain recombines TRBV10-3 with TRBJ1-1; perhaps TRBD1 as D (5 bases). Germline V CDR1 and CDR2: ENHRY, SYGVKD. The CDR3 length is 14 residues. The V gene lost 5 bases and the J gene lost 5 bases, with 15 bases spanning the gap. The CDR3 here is CAISPEPQGTEAFF. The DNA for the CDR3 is TGTGCCATCAGTCCAGAGCCTCAGGGAACTGAAGCTTTCTTT.

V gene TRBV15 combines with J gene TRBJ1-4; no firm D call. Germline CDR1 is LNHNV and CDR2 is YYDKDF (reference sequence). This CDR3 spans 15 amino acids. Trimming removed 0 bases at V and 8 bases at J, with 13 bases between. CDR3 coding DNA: TGTGCCACCAGCAGAGATCAGGTATTGGCAGAAAAACTGTTTTTT. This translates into CATSRDQVLAEKLFF.

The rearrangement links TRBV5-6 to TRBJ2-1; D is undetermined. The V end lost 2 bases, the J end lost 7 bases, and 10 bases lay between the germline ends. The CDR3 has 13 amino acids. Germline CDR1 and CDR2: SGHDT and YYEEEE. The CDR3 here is CASSLAGWNEQFF. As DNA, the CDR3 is TGTGCCAGCAGCTTAGCCGGGTGGAATGAGCAGTTCTTC.